The 5 T cell receptor beta chains presented below share a single source sample, sequenced in a study of a mutant IDH1 vaccine in newly diagnosed glioma. Their specific antigens are unknown. Here immunoSEQ multiplex PCR was the method, and the copy in TCRdb shows in-frame clones only, minus some. The table includes 43,000 or so clones, roughly 83% detected once. Time point meaning: week 23, last vaccination. Topical imiquimod was applied with each vaccine dose, which held 300 ug of mutant IDH1 20-mer peptide. The source material was PBMCs, sampled from a glioma patient whose treatment included an IDH1 peptide vaccine. All receptors come from a woman aged 18 to 35 with glioma. Some clones in this sample may be carry-over from other donors' samples.

The chain employs TRBV5-4 and TRBJ1-2; TRBD1 matches 9 bases. This CDR3 region has 16 residues. The J segment lost 5 bases and the V segment lost 4 bases, leaving 12 bases of the junction unmatched. Germline loops: CDR1 SGHNT, CDR2 YYREEE (reference sequence). CDR3 in amino acids: CASSPAGTGLQYGYTF. For the CDR3, the DNA is TGTGCCAGCAGCCCTGCAGGGACAGGGCTTCAATATGGCTACACCTTC. The complete variable domain, with remaining parts taken from reference TRBV5-4 and TRBJ1-2, reads ETGVTQSPTHLIKTRGQQVTLRCSSQSGHNTVSWYQQALGQGPQFIFQYYREEENGRGNFPPRFSGLQFPNYSSELNVNALELDDSALYLCASSPAGTGLQYGYTFGSGTRLTVV.

A note on this clone: The germline gene is not matched at one end of the junction; a read error may be the cause. The J gene is TRBJ1-5, the V gene TRBV11-2; 9 bases agree with TRBD1. Germline V gene data show CDR1 as SGHAT and CDR2 as FQNNGV. CDR3 length equals 15 residues. CDR3 protein: CASSFGTGSNQPQHF. The CDR3 nucleotides are TGTGCCAGCAGCTTTGGGACAGGGAGCAATCAACCCCAGCATTTT.

The chain carries TRBV29-1 and TRBJ1-3, with D uncertain. Between the trimmed V and J ends, which lost 4 bases and 0 bases, there was a span of 7 bases. Germline CDR1 is SQVTM and CDR2 is ANQGSEA. The CDR3 has 13 amino acids. The CDR3 region is CSVADGSGNTIYF. The CDR3 DNA follows: TGCAGCGTTGCTGACGGCTCTGGAAACACCATATATTTT.

This clone was seen a single time. The gene calls are TRBV6-1 and TRBJ1-5; no clear D gene. Trimming removed 1 base from V and 5 bases from J, with 12 bases in between. This CDR3 spans 15 amino acids. Germline values: CDR1 MNHNS, CDR2 SASEGT. CDR3 residues: CASSEGFGPYQPQHF. The CDR3 coding sequence is TGTGCCAGCAGTGAAGGCTTTGGCCCCTATCAGCCCCAGCATTTT.

This chain uses TRBV5-1 with TRBJ1-2, with D perhaps matching TRBD1 (6 bases). The CDR3 has 13 amino acids. Germline assignment: CDR1 SGHRS and CDR2 YFSETQ. Trimming took 4 bases from V and 4 from J, leaving 11 bases between them. The chain's CDR3 is CASSQGQSYGYTF. As DNA, the CDR3 is TGCGCCAGCAGCCAAGGACAGAGCTATGGCTACACCTTC.